This T cell receptor (beta chain) came from a study of post-analysis software for immune sequencing data. As for the study in general: Disease courses included relapsing-remitting, secondary progressive and progressive-relapsing multiple sclerosis.

Overall study results and limits: F measure clustering grouped samples strongly by preparation batch. With TRBV5-6, TRBV5-1 and TRBV20-1 included, about five TRBV segments were more frequent in patients than in controls.

The CDR3 length is 15 residues. V lost 8 bases to trimming and J lost 3 bases; unmatched junction nucleotides: 12. Germline-derived CDR1 and CDR2 are SQVTM and ANQGSEA. Tagging with unique molecular identifiers was a feature of the TCR beta cDNA libraries. The yield from roughly 1 to 10 million T cells was approximately 500,000 cDNA molecules in total. TCRdb ran MiXCR on the PCR reads and lists one entry per CDR3 protein. The top ten clones hold less than 6% of a sample with more than 450,000 distinct CDR3 sequences, around 34% of them seen once. This clonotype was seen a few times. Its antigen is as yet unknown.

The material sequenced was blood. This receptor was identified in a girl younger than 18 with multiple sclerosis. The rearrangement links TRBV29-1 to TRBJ1-5; 8 positions agree with TRBD1. The chain's CDR3 is CSKRTGRDHNQPQHF. DNA for the CDR3: TGCAGCAAACGGACAGGGAGGGACCACAATCAGCCCCAGCATTTT.